These 22 T cell receptor beta chains were sequenced from one sample in a study of blood T cell repertoires in COVID-19. The method was immunoSEQ multiplex PCR; TCRdb's version includes in-frame clones alone and lacks a portion of them. The sample lists a few hundred thousand clones, around 86% occurring once. Sequenced sample: PBMCs or T cells enriched from blood (not recorded which). These receptors came from a woman between 18 and 29 years old who had recovered from COVID-19.

The gene calls are TRBV2 and TRBJ1-1; unclear D gene. CDR1 and CDR2 from the germline V gene are SNHLY and FYNNEI. V was cut by 2 bases and J by 4 bases, with 14 bases left in between. CDR3 length: 15 amino acids. The CDR3 here is CASSELGVDGTEAFF. CDR3 sequence (DNA): TGTGCCAGCAGTGAACTGGGAGTTGACGGCACTGAAGCTTTCTTT.

The gene calls are TRBV19 and TRBJ2-1, with D possibly TRBD2 on 6 matching bases. V lost 5 bases to trimming and J lost 8 bases, with 19 bases between them. CDR1 and CDR2 from the germline V gene are LNHDA and SQIVND (reference sequence). The CDR3 spans 15 residues. CDR3 sequence: CASSAGTSKMDEQFF. The CDR3 DNA follows: TGTGCCAGTAGTGCCGGGACTTCGAAGATGGATGAGCAGTTCTTC. Using reference TRBV19 and TRBJ2-1 for the parts outside the CDR3, the full variable domain is DGGITQSPKYLFRKEGQNVTLSCEQNLNHDAMYWYRQDPGQGLRLIYYSQIVNDFQKGDIAEGYSVSREKKESFPLTVTSAQKNPTAFYLCASSAGTSKMDEQFFGPGTRLTVL.

The chain joins TRBV30 to TRBJ2-1; 9 bases match TRBD2. The length of the CDR3 is 15 residues. In germline, CDR1 is GTSNPN, CDR2 SVGIG (reference sequence). Trimming at V came to 4 bases and at J to 6 bases, leaving 10 bases not matched to a gene. The CDR3 DNA is TGTGCCTGGACTCTGGCGGGGGGGCCGGGCAATGAGCAGTTCTTC. The encoded protein is CAWTLAGGPGNEQFF.

The chain is built from TRBV27 and TRBJ2-6; tentative D call: TRBD1 (6 bases). The CDR3 length is 17 residues. The V and J ends lost 3 bases and 0 bases respectively, with 12 bases between them. In germline, CDR1 is MNHEY, CDR2 SMNVEV (reference sequence). In DNA, the CDR3 is TGTGCCAGCAGTTTGAGGCAGGGGAGCTCTGGGGCCAACGTCCTGACTTTC. It yields the protein CASSLRQGSSGANVLTF.

The chain recombines TRBV4-1 with TRBJ1-1; D is unclear. Germline values: CDR1 MGHRA, CDR2 YSYEKL. Trimming pared 1 base from V and 0 bases from J, leaving 15 bases between. The length of the CDR3 is 17 residues. The DNA of the CDR3 is TGCGCCAGCAGCCAAGCATTACTACGGGATCTGAACACTGAAGCTTTCTTT. Its protein is CASSQALLRDLNTEAFF.

The chain is built from TRBV7-9 and TRBJ1-1; 7 bases align to TRBD1. Looked up from germline, CDR1 is SEHNR and CDR2 is FQNEAQ (reference sequence). J lost 3 bases, V lost 5 bases, and 3 bases had no gene match. The CDR3 sequence is 13 residues long. CDR3 sequence reads: CASSHTGDTEAFF. In nucleotides, the CDR3 is TGTGCCAGCAGCCATACAGGGGACACTGAAGCTTTCTTT.

The chain couples TRBV13 to TRBJ1-2, with 12 bases matching TRBD1. CDR1 is PRHDT and CDR2 is FYEKMQ in the germline V gene (reference sequence). The CDR3 contains 12 residues. J gave up 7 bases and V 8 bases, and 2 bases lay outside the gene matches. The CDR3 region has the DNA TGTGCCAGCGGGGACAGGGGGCTTGGCTACACCTTC. Translating it yields CASGDRGLGYTF.

This chain uses TRBV7-9 with TRBJ2-4, with D possibly being TRBD1 (5 bases). This CDR3 is 14 amino acids long. CDR1 and CDR2 from the germline V gene are SEHNR and FQNEAQ (reference sequence). With 1 base removed from V and 8 bases from J, the gap between germline ends came to 12 bases. The DNA of the CDR3 is TGTGCCAGCAGCTTAGAACAGGTCGAGGACATTCAGTACTTC. Its protein product is CASSLEQVEDIQYF.

This clone was counted between two and nine times. The chain employs TRBV4-1 and TRBJ2-7; TRBD1 agrees at 8 bases. Germline lookup yields CDR1 MGHRA and CDR2 YSYEKL. V shed 4 bases, J shed 4 bases, and the junction held 9 bases outside the gene matches. The CDR3 totals 15 residues. The CDR3 sequence is CASSPGTGFSYEQYF. CDR3 DNA sequence: TGCGCCAGCAGCCCCGGGACAGGTTTTTCTTACGAGCAGTACTTC.

The rearrangement joins TRBV29-1 to TRBJ1-2, with TRBD1 matching 8 bases. V was pared by 4 bases and J by 2 bases, with 3 bases of the junction left unmatched. Germline V gene sequence: CDR1 SQVTM, CDR2 ANQGSEA. The CDR3 has 13 amino acids. As DNA, the CDR3 is TGCAGCGTTGTTGCAGGGGGCAACTATGGCTACACCTTC. Protein product: CSVVAGGNYGYTF.

The V and J genes are TRBV11-1 and TRBJ2-2; 7 nucleotides match TRBD2. V shed 5 bases and J 4 bases; nucleotides not matched to a gene: 10. The CDR3 extends over 16 amino acids. The germline V gene encodes CDR1 SGHAT and CDR2 FQDESV (reference sequence). Written as DNA, the CDR3 is TGTGCCAGCAGCATACAGCGGGGAGGCTTCACCGGGGAGCTGTTTTTT. The encoded protein is CASSIQRGGFTGELFF.

This rearrangement joins TRBV3-1 (or the pseudogene TRBV3-2) to TRBJ2-1; 8 bases map to TRBD2. CDR1 and CDR2 (germline): LGHDT, YNNKEL (reference sequence). The length of the CDR3 is 15 residues. With 0 bases clipped from V and 5 bases from J, the junction kept 3 bases outside the gene matches. CDR3 sequence: CASSQELAVHNEQFF. CDR3 bases: TGTGCCAGCAGCCAAGAACTAGCGGTACACAATGAGCAGTTCTTC.

The rearrangement uses TRBV15 and TRBJ1-2; 11 bases fit TRBD1. Germline V gene lookup returns CDR1 LNHNV and CDR2 YYDKDF (reference sequence). The CDR3 loop spans 17 amino acids. V lost 0 bases to trimming and J lost 4 bases; unmatched junction nucleotides: 7. The CDR3 loop reads CATSRDVGQGAFYGYTF. CDR3 in DNA: TGTGCCACCAGCAGAGATGTCGGACAGGGGGCCTTCTATGGCTACACCTTC.

The V gene is TRBV4-2, the J gene TRBJ2-7, with 9 bases aligning to TRBD2. Germline V gene lookup returns CDR1 LGHNA and CDR2 YNFKEQ. The CDR3 has 17 amino acids. The V and J ends lost 2 bases and 4 bases, in that order; junction bases with no gene match: 12. DNA of the CDR3: TGTGCCAGCAGCCAAAGGTTACTAGCGGGTGAAAGATACGAGCAGTACTTC. Amino acids: CASSQRLLAGERYEQYF.

The V call is TRBV11-2, the J call TRBJ1-5, with unresolved D. The CDR3 totals 15 residues. V lost 2 bases, J lost 6 bases, and 14 bases lay in between. The germline V gene encodes CDR1 SGHAT and CDR2 FQNNGV. CDR3 region: CASSLSNAFGQPQHF. CDR3 nucleotides: TGTGCCAGCAGCTTAAGCAATGCCTTCGGTCAGCCCCAGCATTTT.

This clone was detected a few times. The CDR3: CASSFYRGGQGNSPLHF. The CDR3 DNA sequence: TGTGCCAGCAGCTTTTATCGGGGGGGACAGGGAAATTCACCCCTCCACTTT. The V gene is TRBV7-9, the J gene TRBJ1-6; TRBD1 matches 9 bases. The CDR3 has 17 amino acids. Germline CDR1 reads SEHNR; CDR2 reads FQNEAQ (reference sequence). Trimming at V came to 3 bases and at J to 7 bases, leaving 10 bases not matched to a gene.

This chain joins TRBV19 and TRBJ2-2; 14 bases line up with TRBD2. CDR3 length equals 15 residues. V dropped 6 bases and J dropped 6; count of bases not matched to a gene: 3. Per the germline V gene, CDR1 is LNHDA and CDR2 is SQIVND (reference sequence). The CDR3: CASSGTSGGAGELFF. As DNA, the CDR3 is TGTGCCAGTAGCGGGACTAGCGGGGGTGCCGGGGAGCTGTTTTTT.

This sequence joins TRBV6-2 or TRBV6-3 and TRBJ2-3; 8 bases fit TRBD1. J gave up 2 bases and V 6 bases, and 10 bases lay outside the gene matches. The CDR3 contains 16 residues. CDR1 MNHEY and CDR2 SVGEGT come from the germline V gene. The DNA of the CDR3 is TGTGCCAGCAGCGATCTAAAGGACAGGGCCACAGATACGCAGTATTTT. It specifies CASSDLKDRATDTQYF.

The chain carries TRBV10-1 and TRBJ1-1, with D tentatively TRBD1 (5 bases). CDR1 is WNHNN and CDR2 is SYGVQD in the germline V gene (reference sequence). V gave up 3 bases and J gave up 2 bases, with 7 bases separating them. The CDR3 sequence is 13 residues long. The CDR3 spells CASSEGVNTEAFF. The CDR3 region has the DNA TGCGCCAGCAGTGAAGGGGTCAACACTGAAGCTTTCTTT.

V gene TRBV7-3 combines with J gene TRBJ1-2; 12 bases align to TRBD1. The CDR3 is 15 amino acids. The V gene end was trimmed by 5 bases and the J gene end by 6 bases; junction bases not matched to a gene: 7. Germline V gene data show CDR1 as SGHTA and CDR2 as FQGTGA. The chain's CDR3 is CASSKEGQGADGYTF. The CDR3 bases are TGTGCCAGCAGCAAGGAGGGACAGGGGGCGGATGGCTACACCTTC. Together with reference TRBV7-3 and TRBJ1-2, the CDR3 gives the full variable domain: GAGVSQTPSNKVTEKGKYVELRCDPISGHTALYWYRQSLGQGPEFLIYFQGTGAADDSGLPNDRFFAVRPEGSVSTLKIQRTERGDSAVYLCASSKEGQGADGYTFGSGTRLTVV.

The chain carries TRBV5-1 and TRBJ1-1; tentatively, D is TRBD1 (5 bases). The germline gives CDR1 SGHRS, CDR2 YFSETQ. The CDR3 is 16 amino acids. V was trimmed by 1 base and J by 0 bases, leaving 13 bases between them. The CDR3 nucleotides are TGCGCCAGCAGCTTGAAATGGGGCCTCTTGAACACTGAAGCTTTCTTT. Its translation: CASSLKWGLLNTEAFF.

The chain recombines TRBV9 with TRBJ2-6; D remains unclear. V lost 4 bases, J lost 1 base, and 9 bases lay in between. This CDR3 has 15 amino acids. Germline CDR1 reads SGDLS; CDR2 reads YYNGEE. CDR3 sequence reads: CASSPGGSGANVLTF. The CDR3 DNA reads as TGTGCCAGCAGCCCCGGCGGATCTGGGGCCAACGTCCTGACTTTC.